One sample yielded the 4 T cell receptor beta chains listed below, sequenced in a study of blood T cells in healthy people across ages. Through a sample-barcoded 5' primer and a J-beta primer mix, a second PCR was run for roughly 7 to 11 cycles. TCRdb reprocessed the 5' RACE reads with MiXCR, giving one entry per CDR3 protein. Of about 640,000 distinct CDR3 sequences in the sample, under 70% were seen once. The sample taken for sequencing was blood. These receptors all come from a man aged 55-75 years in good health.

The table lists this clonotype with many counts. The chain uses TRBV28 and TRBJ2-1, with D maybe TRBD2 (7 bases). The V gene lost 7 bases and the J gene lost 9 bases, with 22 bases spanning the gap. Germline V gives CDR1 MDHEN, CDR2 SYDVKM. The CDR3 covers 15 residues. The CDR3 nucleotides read TGTGCCAGCAAGGGAGGGGGGGCCTCAAAGGGTGAGCAGTTCTTC. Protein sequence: CASKGGGASKGEQFF.

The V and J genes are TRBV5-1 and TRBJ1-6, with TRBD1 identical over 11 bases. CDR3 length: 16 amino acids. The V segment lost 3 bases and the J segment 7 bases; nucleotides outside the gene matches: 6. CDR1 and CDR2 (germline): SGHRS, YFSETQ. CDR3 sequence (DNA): TGCGCCAGCAGCTCTCGGACAGGGGGCTCCAATTCACCCCTCCACTTT. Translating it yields CASSSRTGGSNSPLHF.

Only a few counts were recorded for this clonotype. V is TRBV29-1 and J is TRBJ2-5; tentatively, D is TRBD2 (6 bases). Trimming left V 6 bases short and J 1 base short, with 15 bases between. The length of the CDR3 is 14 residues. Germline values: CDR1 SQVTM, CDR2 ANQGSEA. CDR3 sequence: CSVQIGGAQETQYF. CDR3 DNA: TGCAGCGTCCAAATAGGCGGGGCCCAAGAGACCCAGTACTTC.

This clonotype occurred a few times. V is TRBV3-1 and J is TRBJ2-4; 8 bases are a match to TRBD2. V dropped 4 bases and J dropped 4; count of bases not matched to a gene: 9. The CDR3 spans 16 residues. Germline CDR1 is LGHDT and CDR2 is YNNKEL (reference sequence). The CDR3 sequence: CASSPLASGGKNIQYF. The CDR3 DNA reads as TGTGCCAGCAGCCCCCTAGCCAGCGGGGGTAAAAACATTCAGTACTTC.